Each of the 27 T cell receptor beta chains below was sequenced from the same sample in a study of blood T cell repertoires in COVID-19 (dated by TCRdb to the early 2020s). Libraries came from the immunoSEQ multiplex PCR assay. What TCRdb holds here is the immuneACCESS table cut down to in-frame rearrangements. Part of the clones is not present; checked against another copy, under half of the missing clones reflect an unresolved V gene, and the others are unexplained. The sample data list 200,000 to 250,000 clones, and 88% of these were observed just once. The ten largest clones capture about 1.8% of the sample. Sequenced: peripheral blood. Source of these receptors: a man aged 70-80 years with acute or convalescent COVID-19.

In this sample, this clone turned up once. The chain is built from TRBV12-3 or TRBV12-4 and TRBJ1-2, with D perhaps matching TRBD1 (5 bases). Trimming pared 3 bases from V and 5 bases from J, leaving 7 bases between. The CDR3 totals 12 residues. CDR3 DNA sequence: TGTGCCAGCAGTTTGACAGAGTATGGCTACACCTTC. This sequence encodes CASSLTEYGYTF.

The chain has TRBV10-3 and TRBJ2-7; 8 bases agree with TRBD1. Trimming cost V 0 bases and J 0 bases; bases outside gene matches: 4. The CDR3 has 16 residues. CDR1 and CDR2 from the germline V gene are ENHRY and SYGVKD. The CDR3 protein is CAISESWGQVSYEQYF. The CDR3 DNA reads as TGTGCCATCAGTGAGTCTTGGGGACAGGTCTCCTACGAGCAGTACTTC.

The CDR3 loop is CASSLWDNQETQYF. CDR3 DNA sequence: TGCGCCAGCAGCCTATGGGACAACCAAGAGACCCAGTACTTC. The V and J genes are TRBV5-1 and TRBJ2-5; maybe TRBD1 (6 bases). V was trimmed by 4 bases and J by 0 bases, leaving 10 bases between them. The CDR3 covers 14 residues. The germline V gene encodes CDR1 SGHRS and CDR2 YFSETQ.

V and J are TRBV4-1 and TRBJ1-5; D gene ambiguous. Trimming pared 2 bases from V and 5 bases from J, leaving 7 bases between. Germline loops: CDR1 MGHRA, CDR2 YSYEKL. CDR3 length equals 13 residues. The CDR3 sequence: CASSQQNDQPQHF. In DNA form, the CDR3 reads TGCGCCAGCAGCCAACAAAATGATCAGCCCCAGCATTTT.

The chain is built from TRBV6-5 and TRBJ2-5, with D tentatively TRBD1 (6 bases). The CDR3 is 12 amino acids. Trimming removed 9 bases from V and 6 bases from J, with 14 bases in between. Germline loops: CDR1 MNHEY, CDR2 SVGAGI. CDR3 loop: CARCQGSQTQYF. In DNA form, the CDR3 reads TGTGCCAGATGCCAGGGGTCGCAGACCCAGTACTTC.

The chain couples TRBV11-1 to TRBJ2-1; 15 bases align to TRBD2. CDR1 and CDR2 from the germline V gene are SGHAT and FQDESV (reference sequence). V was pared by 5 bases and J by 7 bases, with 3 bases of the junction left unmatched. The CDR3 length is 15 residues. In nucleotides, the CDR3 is TGTGCCAGCAGCACCGGGACTAGCGGGAGGAATGAGCAGTTCTTC. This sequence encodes CASSTGTSGRNEQFF.

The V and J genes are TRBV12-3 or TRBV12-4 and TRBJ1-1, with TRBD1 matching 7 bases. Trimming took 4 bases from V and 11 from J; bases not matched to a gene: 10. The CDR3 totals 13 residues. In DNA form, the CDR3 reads TGTGCCAGCAGTTCAGGGGGACTCGGGTTGGCTTTCTTT. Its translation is CASSSGGLGLAFF.

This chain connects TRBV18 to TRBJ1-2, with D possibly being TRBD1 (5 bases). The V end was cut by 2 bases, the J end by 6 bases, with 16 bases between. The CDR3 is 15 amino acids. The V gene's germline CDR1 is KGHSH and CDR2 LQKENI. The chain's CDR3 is CASSPDQGATHGYTF. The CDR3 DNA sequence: TGTGCCAGCTCACCAGATCAAGGGGCGACTCATGGCTACACCTTC.

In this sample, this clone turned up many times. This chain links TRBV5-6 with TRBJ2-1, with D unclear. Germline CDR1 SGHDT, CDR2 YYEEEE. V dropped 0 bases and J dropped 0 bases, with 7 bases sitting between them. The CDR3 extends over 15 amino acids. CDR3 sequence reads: CASSLVTSSYNEQFF. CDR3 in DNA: TGTGCCAGCAGCTTGGTTACGAGCTCCTACAATGAGCAGTTCTTC.

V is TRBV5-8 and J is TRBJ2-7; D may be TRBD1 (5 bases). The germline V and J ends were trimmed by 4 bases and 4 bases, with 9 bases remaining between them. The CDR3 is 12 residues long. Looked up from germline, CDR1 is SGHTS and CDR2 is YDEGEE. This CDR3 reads CASSRDRYEQYF. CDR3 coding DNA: TGTGCCAGCAGCCGCGACAGATACGAGCAGTACTTC. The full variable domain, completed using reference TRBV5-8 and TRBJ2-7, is EAGVTQSPTHLIKTRGQQATLRCSPISGHTSVYWYQQALGLGLQFLLWYDEGEERNRGNFPPRFSGRQFPNYSSELNVNALELEDSALYLCASSRDRYEQYFGPGTRLTVT.

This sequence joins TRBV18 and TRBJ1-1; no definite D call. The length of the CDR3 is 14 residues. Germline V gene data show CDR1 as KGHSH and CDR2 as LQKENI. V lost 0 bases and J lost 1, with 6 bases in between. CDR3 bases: TGTGCCAGCTCACCACCCAAAGCGAACACTGAAGCTTTCTTT. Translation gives CASSPPKANTEAFF.

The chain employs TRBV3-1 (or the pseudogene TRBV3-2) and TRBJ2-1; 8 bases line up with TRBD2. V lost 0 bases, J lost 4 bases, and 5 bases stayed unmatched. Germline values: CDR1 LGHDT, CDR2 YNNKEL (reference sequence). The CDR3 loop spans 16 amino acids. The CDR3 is CASSQDPGLAYNEQFF. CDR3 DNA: TGTGCCAGCAGCCAAGATCCCGGACTAGCATACAATGAGCAGTTCTTC.

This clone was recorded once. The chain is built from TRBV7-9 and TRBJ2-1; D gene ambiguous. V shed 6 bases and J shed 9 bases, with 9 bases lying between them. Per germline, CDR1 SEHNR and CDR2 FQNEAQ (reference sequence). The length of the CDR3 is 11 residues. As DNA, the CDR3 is TGTGCCAGCAGGCTAGGTGCTGAGCAGTTCTTC. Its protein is CASRLGAEQFF.

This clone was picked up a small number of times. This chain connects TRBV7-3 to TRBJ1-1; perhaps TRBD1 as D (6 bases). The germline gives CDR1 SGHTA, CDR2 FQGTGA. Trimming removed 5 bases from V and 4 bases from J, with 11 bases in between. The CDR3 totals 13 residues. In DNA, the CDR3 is TGTGCCAGCAGCCCTACAGGGACCACTGAAGCTTTCTTT. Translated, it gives CASSPTGTTEAFF.

The CDR3 loop reads CASSESAGQSYGYTF. The DNA for the CDR3 is TGTGCCAGCAGTGAATCTGCAGGGCAATCCTATGGCTACACCTTC. The V and J genes are TRBV2 and TRBJ1-2; perhaps TRBD1 as D (5 bases). The germline V gene encodes CDR1 SNHLY and CDR2 FYNNEI. The germline V and J ends were trimmed by 2 bases and 4 bases, with 14 bases remaining between them. The CDR3 consists of 15 residues.

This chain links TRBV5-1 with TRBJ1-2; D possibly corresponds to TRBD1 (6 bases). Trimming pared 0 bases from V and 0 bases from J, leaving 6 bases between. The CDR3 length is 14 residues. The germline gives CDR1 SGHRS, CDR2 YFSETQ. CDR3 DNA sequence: TGCGCCAGCAGCTTGGGACAGGCTAACTATGGCTACACCTTC. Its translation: CASSLGQANYGYTF.

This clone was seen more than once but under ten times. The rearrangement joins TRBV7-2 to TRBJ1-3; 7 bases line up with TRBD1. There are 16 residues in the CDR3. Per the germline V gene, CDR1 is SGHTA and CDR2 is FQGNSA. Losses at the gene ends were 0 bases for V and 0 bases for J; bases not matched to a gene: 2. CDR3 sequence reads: CASSLAGQNSGNTIYF. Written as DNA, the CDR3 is TGTGCCAGCAGCTTAGCGGGACAGAACTCTGGAAACACCATATATTTT.

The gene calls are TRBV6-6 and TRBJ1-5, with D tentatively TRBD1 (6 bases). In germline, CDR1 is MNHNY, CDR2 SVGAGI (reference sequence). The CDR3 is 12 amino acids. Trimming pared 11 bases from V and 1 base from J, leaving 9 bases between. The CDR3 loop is CAVQGSNQPQHF. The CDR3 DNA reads TGTGCCGTACAGGGCAGCAATCAGCCCCAGCATTTT.

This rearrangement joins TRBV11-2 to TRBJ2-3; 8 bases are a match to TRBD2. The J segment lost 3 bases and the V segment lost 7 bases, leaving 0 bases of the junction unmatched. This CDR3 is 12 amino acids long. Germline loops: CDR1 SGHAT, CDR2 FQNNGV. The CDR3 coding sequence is TGTGCCAGCACTAGCGGGACAGATACGCAGTATTTT. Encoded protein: CASTSGTDTQYF.

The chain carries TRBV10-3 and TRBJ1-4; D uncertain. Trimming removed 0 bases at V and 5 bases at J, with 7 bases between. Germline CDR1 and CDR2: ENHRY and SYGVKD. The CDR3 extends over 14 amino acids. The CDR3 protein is CAISESKENEKLFF. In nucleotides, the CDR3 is TGTGCCATCAGTGAGTCGAAAGAGAATGAAAAACTGTTTTTT.

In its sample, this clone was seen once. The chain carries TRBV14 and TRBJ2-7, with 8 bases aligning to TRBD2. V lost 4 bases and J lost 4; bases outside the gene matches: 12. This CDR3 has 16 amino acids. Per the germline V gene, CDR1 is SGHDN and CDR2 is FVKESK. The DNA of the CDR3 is TGTGCCAGCAGCCCTCCGGGTAGCGGGAATTTATACGAGCAGTACTTC. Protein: CASSPPGSGNLYEQYF.

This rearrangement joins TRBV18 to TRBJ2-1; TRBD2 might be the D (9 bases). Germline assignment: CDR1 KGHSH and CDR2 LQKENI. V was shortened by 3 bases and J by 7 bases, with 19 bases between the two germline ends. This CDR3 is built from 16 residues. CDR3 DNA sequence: TGTGCCAGCTCACCTCAGGGGGCGCTAGCGGGAAATGAGCAGTTCTTC. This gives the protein CASSPQGALAGNEQFF.

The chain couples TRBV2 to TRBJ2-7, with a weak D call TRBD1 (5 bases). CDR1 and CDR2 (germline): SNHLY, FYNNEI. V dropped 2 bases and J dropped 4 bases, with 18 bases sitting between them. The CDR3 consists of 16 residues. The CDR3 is CASSEIDLLKGYEQYF. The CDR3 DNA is TGTGCCAGCAGTGAAATTGATCTTCTTAAGGGGTACGAGCAGTACTTC.

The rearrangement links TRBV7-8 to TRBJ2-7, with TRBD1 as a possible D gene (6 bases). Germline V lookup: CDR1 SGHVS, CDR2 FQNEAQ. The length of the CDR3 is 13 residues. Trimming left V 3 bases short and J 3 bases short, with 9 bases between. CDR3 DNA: TGTGCCAGCAGCTTCGGACAGTTCTACGAGCAGTACTTC. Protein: CASSFGQFYEQYF.

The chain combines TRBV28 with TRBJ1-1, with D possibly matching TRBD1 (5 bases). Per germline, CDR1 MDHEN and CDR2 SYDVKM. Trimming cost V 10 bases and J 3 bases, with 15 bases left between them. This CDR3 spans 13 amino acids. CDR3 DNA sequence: TGTGCCATCCGTAGTCTAGGGGACACTGAAGCTTTCTTT. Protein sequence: CAIRSLGDTEAFF.

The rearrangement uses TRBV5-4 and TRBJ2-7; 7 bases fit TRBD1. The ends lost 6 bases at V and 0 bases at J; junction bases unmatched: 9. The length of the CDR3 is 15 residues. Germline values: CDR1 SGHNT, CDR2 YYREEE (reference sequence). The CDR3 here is CASTRGTAVSYEQYF. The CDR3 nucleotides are TGTGCCAGCACCCGAGGGACAGCAGTCTCCTACGAGCAGTACTTC.

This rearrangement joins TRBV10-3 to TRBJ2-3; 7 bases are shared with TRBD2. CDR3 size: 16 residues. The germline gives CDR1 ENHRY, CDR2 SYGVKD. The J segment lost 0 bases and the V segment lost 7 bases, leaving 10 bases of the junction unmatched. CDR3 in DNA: TGTGCCATCAACGGCGGGAGTGTGACTAGCACAGATACGCAGTATTTT. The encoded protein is CAINGGSVTSTDTQYF.